The T cell receptor (beta chain) under discussion was sequenced for a study of beta chain features in type 1 diabetes (dated 2018 in TCRdb). Study-wide context: Mean age, gender distribution, total cell number and subset yield were not different between patients and healthy donors. A total of around 110,000,000 sorted cells were examined across all samples, and RNA yield correlated strongly with the number of cells per subset. In the study, TCRB repertoires of sorted circulating CD4+ T cell subsets from recently diagnosed type 1 diabetes patients were compared with those of matched healthy donors. Regulatory and stem cell-like memory subsets were obtained from only 8 patients and roughly 8 healthy donors, while naive and central memory subsets were obtained from all 30 or so donors.

Findings and caveats that apply to the study as a whole: Naive, central memory and regulatory TCRB repertoires appeared to be more similar among patients than among healthy donors. Type 1 diabetes patients showed a moderate but significant shortening of TCRB CDR3 length in all four CD4+ subsets. Shorter templates might be favored by PCR, yet because patient and control samples were amplified and corrected together, any such skew would affect both groups equally. Because cDNA was sequenced instead of genomic DNA, highly expressing activated cells could be over-represented, though the groups showed no difference in activation or CD3 levels. HLA sub-analyses involved small numbers of individuals, so any influence of HLA type on TCRB rearrangement remained unresolved. At VDJ recombination sites, type 1 diabetes patients had fewer insertions and more deleted nucleotides, which implies abnormalities in thymic rearrangement.

The High Capacity cDNA Reverse Transcription Kit was used to reverse transcribe all of the isolated RNA, meaning that expressed TCRB transcripts were what got sequenced. Deep immunoSEQ sequencing was applied to naive, central memory and regulatory T cell samples, giving an average of roughly 3.5 million total reads per sample. Sorted cells were lysed in RLT buffer and RNA was extracted with DNase-treated RNeasy Micro or Mini kits, depending on cell number. To prevent cross-contamination, every cell subset was processed on its own, while patient and healthy donor samples were processed together. The immunoSEQ multiplex PCR was used to amplify TCRB sequences from cDNA, yielding 87-bp fragments that span the CDR3 region. The amplicons were sequenced using the Illumina HiSeq platform. Per the source publication's procedure: Synthetic template baselines were used to correct PCR bias computationally, reads within Hamming distance 2 were collapsed together, and singletons that could not be merged were discarded. Reads were aligned against IMGT so that V, D and J genes, CDR3 length and insertions or deletions at six rearrangement sites could be assigned. Clonotype counts were normalized to sorted cell number within each subset before computing true diversity and Gini coefficients with the tcR R package. The overlap coefficient, calculated on TCRB nucleotide sequences, was used to measure repertoire sharing. This is the immuneACCESS table as TCRdb keeps it, with only in-frame sequences that have V and J called. A part of the clones is gone; compared with another copy, unresolved V genes explain less than half, and the rest is unexplained. V and J calls and clone size follow that table, whereas D and trimming were derived from the DNA. Present in this sample are 250,000 to 300,000 clones, about 8% of which were seen just once. 0.9% to 1.2% of the sample is held by the ten biggest clonotypes.

There are a few counts of this clone. No antigen is known for it. The record has no base qualities; no much larger clone is one base away. The sample holds other DNA sequences that translate to the same CDR3. A single peripheral blood draw of about 120 mL on average was collected from each donor into heparinised tubes. A BD FACSAria II and a panel including CD45RO, CCR7, CD25, CD127, CD95 and CD27 were used to sort naive, central memory, regulatory and stem cell-like memory CD4+ T cells. All sorted populations exceeded 95% purity. PBMCs were isolated right away by Lymphoprep density gradient centrifugation and were stained directly, without culture. So that batch effects would be minimized, each experiment stained and sorted samples in pairs, pairing one healthy donor with one patient. Trimming costs V 5 bases and J 3 bases, and their ends lie 8 bases apart. Measured from the cysteine to the valine, the CDR3 is 12 residues long. Left in the record is the CDR3 DNA by itself, 36 bases read in frame from the first base. The germline V gene (reference sequence) sets CDR1 to SEHNR and CDR2 to FQNEAQ.

Sequencing input: central memory CD4+ T cells from blood. The rearranged segments are TRBV7-9 and TRBJ2-7; a tentative D match to TRBD1 spans 6 bases. The TCR originated in a woman younger than 35 in good health. The sequence in DNA is TGTGCCAGCAGCCAGGACAGCTACGAGCAGTACGTC. It translates to CASSQDSYEQYV.